This T cell receptor beta chain appears in the sequencing data of a study of blood T cell repertoires in COVID-19. This CDR3 spans 14 amino acids. The V gene lost 3 bases and the J gene lost 3 bases, with 8 bases spanning the gap. CDR1 and CDR2 from the germline V gene are KGHDR and SFDVKD. The data were produced by immunoSEQ multiplex PCR, yet TCRdb's version contains in-frame clones alone and is incomplete. The table lists 90,000 to 95,000 clones, 85% to 90% of them singletons. Sequences were obtained from peripheral blood. This chain joins TRBV24-1 and TRBJ1-5; no clear D. This sequence was found in a woman aged 70 to 79 with acute or convalescent COVID-19. In nucleotides, the CDR3 is TGTGCCACCAGTGATCAACAGCTCAATCAGCCCCAGCATTTT. This sequence encodes CATSDQQLNQPQHF.